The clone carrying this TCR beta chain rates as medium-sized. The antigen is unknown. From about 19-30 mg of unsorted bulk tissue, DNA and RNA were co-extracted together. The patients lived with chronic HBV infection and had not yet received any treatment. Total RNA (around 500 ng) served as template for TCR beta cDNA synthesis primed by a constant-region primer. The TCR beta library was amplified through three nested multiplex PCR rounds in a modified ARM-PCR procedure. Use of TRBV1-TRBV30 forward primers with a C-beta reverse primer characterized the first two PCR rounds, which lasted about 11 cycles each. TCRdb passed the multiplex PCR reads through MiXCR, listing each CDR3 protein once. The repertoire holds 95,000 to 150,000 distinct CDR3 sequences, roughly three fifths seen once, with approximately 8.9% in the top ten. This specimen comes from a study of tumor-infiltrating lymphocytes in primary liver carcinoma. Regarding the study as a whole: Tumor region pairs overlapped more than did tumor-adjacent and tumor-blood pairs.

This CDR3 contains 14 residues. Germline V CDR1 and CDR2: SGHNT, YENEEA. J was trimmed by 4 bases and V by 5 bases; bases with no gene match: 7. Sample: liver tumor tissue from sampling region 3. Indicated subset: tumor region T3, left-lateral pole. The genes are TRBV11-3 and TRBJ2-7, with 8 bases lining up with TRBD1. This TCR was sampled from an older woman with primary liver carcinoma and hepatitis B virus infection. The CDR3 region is CASSRLGQGYEQYF. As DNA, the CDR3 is TGTGCCAGCAGCAGACTCGGACAGGGATACGAGCAGTACTTC.